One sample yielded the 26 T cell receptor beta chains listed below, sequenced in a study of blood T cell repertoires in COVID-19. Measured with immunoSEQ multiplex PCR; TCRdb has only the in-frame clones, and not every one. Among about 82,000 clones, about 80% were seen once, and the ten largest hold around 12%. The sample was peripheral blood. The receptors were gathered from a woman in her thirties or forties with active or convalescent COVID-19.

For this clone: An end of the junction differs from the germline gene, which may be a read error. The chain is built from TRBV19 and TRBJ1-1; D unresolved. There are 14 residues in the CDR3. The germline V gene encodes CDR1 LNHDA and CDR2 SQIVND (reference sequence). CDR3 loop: CASSTTHEGRRPIF. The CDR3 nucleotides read TGTGCCAGTAGTACCACTCACGAGGGCAGGAGGCCAATTTTT. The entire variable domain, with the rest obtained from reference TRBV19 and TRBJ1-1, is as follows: DGGITQSPKYLFRKEGQNVTLSCEQNLNHDAMYWYRQDPGQGLRLIYYSQIVNDFQKGDIAEGYSVSREKKESFPLTVTSAQKNPTAFYLCASSTTHEGRRPIFGQGTRLTVV.

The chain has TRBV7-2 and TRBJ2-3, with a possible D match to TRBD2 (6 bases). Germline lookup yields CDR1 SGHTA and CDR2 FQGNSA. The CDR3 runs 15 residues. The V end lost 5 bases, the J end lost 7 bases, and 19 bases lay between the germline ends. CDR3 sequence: CASSVQPRDGNTQYF. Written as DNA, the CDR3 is TGTGCCAGCAGCGTCCAGCCGCGGGATGGTAATACGCAGTATTTT.

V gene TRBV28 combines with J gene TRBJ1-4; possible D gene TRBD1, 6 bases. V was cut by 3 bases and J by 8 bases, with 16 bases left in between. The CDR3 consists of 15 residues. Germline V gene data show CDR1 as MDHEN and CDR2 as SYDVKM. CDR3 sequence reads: CASSFRYRAHEKLFF. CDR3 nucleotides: TGTGCCAGCAGTTTTAGGTACAGGGCTCACGAAAAACTGTTTTTT. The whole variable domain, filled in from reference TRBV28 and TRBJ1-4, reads DVKVTQSSRYLVKRTGEKVFLECVQDMDHENMFWYRQDPGLGLRLIYFSYDVKMKEKGDIPEGYSVSREKKERFSLILESASTNQTSMYLCASSFRYRAHEKLFFGSGTQLSVL.

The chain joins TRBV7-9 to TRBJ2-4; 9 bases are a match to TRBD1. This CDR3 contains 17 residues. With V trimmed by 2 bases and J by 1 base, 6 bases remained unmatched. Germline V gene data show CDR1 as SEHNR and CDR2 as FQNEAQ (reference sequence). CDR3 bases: TGTGCCAGCAGCTTACGAACAGGGGGCGAGGCCAAAAACATTCAGTACTTC. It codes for CASSLRTGGEAKNIQYF.

The CDR3 nucleotides read TGTGCCACCAGTGACCGAACAGGCATTCTTGCAACTAATGAAAAACTGTTTTTT. It encodes CATSDRTGILATNEKLFF. V and J are TRBV24-1 and TRBJ1-4, with D possibly being TRBD1 (5 bases). The CDR3 runs 18 residues. V lost 4 bases and J 0 bases, leaving 17 bases between the germline ends. The germline CDR1 and CDR2 sequences are KGHDR and SFDVKD.

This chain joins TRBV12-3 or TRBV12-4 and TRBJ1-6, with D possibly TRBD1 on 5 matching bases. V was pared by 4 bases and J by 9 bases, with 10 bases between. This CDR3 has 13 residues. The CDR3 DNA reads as TGTGCCAGCAGTTACGATAGGGGTTCACCCCTCCACTTT. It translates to CASSYDRGSPLHF.

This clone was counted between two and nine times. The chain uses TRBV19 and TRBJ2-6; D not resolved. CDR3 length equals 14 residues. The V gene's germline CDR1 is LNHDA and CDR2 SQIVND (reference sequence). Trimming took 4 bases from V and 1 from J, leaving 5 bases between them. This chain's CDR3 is CASSTQSGANVLTF. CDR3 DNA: TGTGCCAGTAGTACCCAGTCTGGGGCCAACGTCCTGACTTTC.

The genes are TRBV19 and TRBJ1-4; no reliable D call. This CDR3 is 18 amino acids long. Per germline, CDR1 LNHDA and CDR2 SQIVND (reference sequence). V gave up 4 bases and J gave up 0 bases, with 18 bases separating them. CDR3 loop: CASSKEWYFYTTNEKLFF. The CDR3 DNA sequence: TGTGCCAGTAGTAAGGAGTGGTATTTTTACACAACTAATGAAAAACTGTTTTTT. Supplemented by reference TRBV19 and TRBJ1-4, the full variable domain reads DGGITQSPKYLFRKEGQNVTLSCEQNLNHDAMYWYRQDPGQGLRLIYYSQIVNDFQKGDIAEGYSVSREKKESFPLTVTSAQKNPTAFYLCASSKEWYFYTTNEKLFFGSGTQLSVL.

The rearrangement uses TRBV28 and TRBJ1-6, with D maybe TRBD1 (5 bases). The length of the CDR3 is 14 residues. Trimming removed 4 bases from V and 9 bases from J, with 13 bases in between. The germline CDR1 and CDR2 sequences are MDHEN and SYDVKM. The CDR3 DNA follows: TGTGCCAGCAGTTCCACCGGGACTCCTTCACCCCTCCACTTT. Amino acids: CASSSTGTPSPLHF.

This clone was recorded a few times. CDR3 sequence reads: CASSLSIMAGVHNEQFF. Here the CDR3 DNA reads TGTGCCAGCAGCTTATCTATAATGGCGGGAGTCCACAATGAGCAGTTCTTC. The rearrangement joins TRBV7-2 to TRBJ2-1, with 7 bases aligning to TRBD2. Germline V gene lookup returns CDR1 SGHTA and CDR2 FQGNSA. The V and J ends lost 2 bases and 5 bases, in that order; junction bases with no gene match: 12. This CDR3 comprises 17 residues.

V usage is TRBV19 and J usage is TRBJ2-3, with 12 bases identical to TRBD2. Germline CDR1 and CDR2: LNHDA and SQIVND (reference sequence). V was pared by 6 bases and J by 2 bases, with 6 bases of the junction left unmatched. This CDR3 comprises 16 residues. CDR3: CASSPTSGGFTDTQYF. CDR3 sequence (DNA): TGTGCCAGTAGCCCGACTAGCGGGGGATTCACAGATACGCAGTATTTT.

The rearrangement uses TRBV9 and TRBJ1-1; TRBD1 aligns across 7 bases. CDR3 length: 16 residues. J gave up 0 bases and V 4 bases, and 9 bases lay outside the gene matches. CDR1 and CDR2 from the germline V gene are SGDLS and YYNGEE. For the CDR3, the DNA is TGTGCCAGCAGCCCCCCGACAGGGCAAATGAACACTGAAGCTTTCTTT. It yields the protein CASSPPTGQMNTEAFF. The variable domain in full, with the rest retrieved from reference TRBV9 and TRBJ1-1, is DSGVTQTPKHLITATGQRVTLRCSPRSGDLSVYWYQQSLDQGLQFLIQYYNGEERAKGNILERFSAQQFPDLHSELNLSSLELGDSALYFCASSPPTGQMNTEAFFGQGTRLTVV.

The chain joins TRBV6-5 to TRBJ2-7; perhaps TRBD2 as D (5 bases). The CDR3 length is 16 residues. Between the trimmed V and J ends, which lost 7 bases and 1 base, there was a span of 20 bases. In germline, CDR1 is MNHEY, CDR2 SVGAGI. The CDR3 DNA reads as TGTGCCAGCAATTATATGGGAGCGATCTTTTCCTACGAGCAGTACTTC. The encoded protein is CASNYMGAIFSYEQYF.

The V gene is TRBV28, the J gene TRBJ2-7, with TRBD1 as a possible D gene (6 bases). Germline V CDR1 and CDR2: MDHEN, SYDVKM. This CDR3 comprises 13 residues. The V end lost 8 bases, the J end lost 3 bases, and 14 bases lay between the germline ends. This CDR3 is CASESGTHYEQYF. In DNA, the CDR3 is TGTGCCAGCGAGTCCGGGACACACTACGAGCAGTACTTC.

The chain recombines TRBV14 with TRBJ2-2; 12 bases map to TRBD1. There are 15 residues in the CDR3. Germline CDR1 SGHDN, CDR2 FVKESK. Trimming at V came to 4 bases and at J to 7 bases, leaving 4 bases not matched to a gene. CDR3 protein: CASSRDRGLYGELFF. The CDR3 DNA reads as TGTGCCAGCAGCCGGGACAGGGGGCTTTACGGGGAGCTGTTTTTT.

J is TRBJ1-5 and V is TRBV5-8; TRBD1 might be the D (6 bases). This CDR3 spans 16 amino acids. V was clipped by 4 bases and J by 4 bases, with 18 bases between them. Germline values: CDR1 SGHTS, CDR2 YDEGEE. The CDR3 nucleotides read TGTGCCAGCAGCGTTCGGACAGTTAACCATAATCAGCCCCAGCATTTT. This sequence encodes CASSVRTVNHNQPQHF.

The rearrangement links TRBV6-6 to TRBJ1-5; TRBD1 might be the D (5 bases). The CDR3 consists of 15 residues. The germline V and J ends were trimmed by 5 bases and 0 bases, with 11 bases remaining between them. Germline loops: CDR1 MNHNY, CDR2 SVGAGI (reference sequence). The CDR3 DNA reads TGTGCCAGCAGTAAACCCAGGGATAGCAATCAGCCCCAGCATTTT. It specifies CASSKPRDSNQPQHF.

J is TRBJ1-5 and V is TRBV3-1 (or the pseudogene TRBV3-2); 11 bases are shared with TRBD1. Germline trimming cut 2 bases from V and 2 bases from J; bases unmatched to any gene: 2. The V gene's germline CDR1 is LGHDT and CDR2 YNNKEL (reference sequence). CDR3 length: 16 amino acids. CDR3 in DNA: TGTGCCAGCAGCCAATCGGACAGGGGGCGCAATCAGCCCCAGCATTTT. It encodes CASSQSDRGRNQPQHF.

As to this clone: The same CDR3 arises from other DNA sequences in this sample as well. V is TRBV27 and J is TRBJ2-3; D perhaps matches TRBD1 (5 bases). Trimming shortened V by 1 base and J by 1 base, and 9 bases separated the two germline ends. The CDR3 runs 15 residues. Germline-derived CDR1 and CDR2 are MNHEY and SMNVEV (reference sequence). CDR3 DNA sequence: TGTGCCAGCAGTTTATTCAGGGTGGGCACAGATACGCAGTATTTT. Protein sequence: CASSLFRVGTDTQYF.

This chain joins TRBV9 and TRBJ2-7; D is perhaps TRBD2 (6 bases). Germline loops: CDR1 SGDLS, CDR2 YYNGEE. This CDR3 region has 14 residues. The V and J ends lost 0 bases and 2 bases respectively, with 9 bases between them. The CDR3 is CASSVDGGAYEQYF. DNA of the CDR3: TGTGCCAGCAGCGTAGATGGCGGGGCCTACGAGCAGTACTTC.

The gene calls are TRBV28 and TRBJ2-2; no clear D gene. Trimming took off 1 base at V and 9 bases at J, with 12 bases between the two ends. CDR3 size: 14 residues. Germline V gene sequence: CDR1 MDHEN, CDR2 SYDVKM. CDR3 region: CASSLYGTPRELFF. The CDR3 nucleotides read TGTGCCAGCAGTTTATACGGTACTCCAAGGGAGCTGTTTTTT. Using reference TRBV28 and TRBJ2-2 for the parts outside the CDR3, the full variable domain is DVKVTQSSRYLVKRTGEKVFLECVQDMDHENMFWYRQDPGLGLRLIYFSYDVKMKEKGDIPEGYSVSREKKERFSLILESASTNQTSMYLCASSLYGTPRELFFGEGSRLTVL.

The CDR3 loop is CASSRVLGQPQHF. In nucleotides, the CDR3 is TGTGCCAGTTCCAGGGTTCTAGGACAGCCCCAGCATTTT. The rearrangement uses TRBV6-5 and TRBJ1-5, with D perhaps TRBD1 (5 bases). The germline V gene encodes CDR1 MNHEY and CDR2 SVGAGI. V lost 9 bases and J 7 bases, leaving 16 bases between the germline ends. The CDR3 runs 13 residues.

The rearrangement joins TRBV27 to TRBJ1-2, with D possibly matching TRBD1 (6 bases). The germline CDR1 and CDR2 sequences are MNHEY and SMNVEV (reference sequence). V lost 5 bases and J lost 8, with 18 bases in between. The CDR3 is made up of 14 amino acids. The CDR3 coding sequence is TGTGCCAGCAGTCCCGAGGGGGGGCAGAGGGGCTACACCTTC. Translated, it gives CASSPEGGQRGYTF.

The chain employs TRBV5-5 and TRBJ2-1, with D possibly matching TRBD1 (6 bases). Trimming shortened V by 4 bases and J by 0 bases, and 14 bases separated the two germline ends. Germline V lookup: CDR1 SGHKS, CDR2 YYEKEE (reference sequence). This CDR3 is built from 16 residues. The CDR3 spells CASSPGHRSSYNEQFF. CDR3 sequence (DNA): TGTGCCAGCAGCCCGGGACACCGTAGCTCCTACAATGAGCAGTTCTTC.

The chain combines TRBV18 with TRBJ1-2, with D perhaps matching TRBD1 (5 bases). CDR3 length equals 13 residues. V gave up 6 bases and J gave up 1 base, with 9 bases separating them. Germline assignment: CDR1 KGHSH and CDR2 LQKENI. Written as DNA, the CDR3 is TGTGCCAGCTCCGCCGGGGGTAACTATGGCTACACCTTC. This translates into CASSAGGNYGYTF. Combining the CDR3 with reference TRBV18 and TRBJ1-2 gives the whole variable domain NAGVMQNPRHLVRRRGQEARLRCSPMKGHSHVYWYRQLPEEGLKFMVYLQKENIIDESGMPKERFSAEFPKEGPSILRIQQVVRGDSAAYFCASSAGGNYGYTFGSGTRLTVV.

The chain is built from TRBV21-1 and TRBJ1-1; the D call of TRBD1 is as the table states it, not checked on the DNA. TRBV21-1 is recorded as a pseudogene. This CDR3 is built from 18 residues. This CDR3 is CASSKGQHYELMDTEAFF. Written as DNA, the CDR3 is TGTGCCAGCAGCAAAGGACAGCATTATGAACTAATGGACACTGAAGCTTTCTTT.